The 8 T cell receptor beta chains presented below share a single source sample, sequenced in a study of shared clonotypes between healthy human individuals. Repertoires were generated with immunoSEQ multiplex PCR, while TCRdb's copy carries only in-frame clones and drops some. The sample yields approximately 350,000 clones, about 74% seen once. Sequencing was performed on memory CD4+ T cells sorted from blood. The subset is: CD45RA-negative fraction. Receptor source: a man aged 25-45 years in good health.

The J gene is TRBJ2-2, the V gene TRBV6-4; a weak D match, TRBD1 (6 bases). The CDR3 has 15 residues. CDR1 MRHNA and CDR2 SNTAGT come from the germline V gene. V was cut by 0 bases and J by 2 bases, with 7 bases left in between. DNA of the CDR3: TGTGCCAGCAGTGACTCGGGACAAAACACCGGGGAGCTGTTTTTT. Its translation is CASSDSGQNTGELFF.

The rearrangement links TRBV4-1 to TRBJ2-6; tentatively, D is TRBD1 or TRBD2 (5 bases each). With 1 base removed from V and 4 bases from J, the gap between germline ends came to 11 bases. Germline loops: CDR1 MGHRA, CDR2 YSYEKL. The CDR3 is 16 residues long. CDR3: CASSQVGTIGANVLTF. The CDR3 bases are TGCGCCAGCAGCCAAGTAGGGACGATCGGGGCCAACGTCCTGACTTTC.

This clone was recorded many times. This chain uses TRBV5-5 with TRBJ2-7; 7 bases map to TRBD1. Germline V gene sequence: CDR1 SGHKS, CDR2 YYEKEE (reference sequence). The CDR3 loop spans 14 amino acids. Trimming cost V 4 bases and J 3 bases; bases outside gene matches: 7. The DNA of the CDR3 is TGTGCCAGCAGCGGACAGGCGGCTAGCTACGAGCAGTACTTC. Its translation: CASSGQAASYEQYF.

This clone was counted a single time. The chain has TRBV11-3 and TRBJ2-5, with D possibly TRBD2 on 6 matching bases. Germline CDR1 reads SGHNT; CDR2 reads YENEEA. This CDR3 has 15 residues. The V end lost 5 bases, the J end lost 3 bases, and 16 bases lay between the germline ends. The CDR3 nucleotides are TGTGCCAGCAGCCCCCGGGGGAGCGGAGAAGAGACCCAGTACTTC. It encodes CASSPRGSGEETQYF.

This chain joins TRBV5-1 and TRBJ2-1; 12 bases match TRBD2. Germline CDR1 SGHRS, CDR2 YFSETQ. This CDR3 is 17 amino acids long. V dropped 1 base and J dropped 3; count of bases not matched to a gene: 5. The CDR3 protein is CASSLLAGGLGYNEQFF. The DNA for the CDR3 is TGCGCCAGCAGCTTGCTAGCGGGAGGGTTGGGCTACAATGAGCAGTTCTTC.

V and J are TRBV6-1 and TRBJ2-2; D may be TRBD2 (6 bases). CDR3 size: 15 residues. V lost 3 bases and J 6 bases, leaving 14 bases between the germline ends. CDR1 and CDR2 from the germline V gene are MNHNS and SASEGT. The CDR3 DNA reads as TGTGCCAGCAGTGAGGTGGGGGGTGGCGCCGGGGAGCTGTTTTTT. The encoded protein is CASSEVGGGAGELFF.

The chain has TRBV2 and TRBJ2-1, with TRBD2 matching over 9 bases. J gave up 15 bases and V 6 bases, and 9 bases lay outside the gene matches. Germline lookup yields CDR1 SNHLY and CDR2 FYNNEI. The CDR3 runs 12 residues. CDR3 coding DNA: TGTGCCAGCAGGGGACTAGCCCCTTCTCTGTTCTTC. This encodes CASRGLAPSLFF.

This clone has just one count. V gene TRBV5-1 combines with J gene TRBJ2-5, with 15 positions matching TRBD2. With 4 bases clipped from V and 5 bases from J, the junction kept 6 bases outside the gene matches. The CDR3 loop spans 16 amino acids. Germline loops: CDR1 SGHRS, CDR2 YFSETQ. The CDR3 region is CASSPGLAGGWETQYF. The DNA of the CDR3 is TGCGCCAGCAGCCCGGGACTAGCGGGAGGTTGGGAGACCCAGTACTTC. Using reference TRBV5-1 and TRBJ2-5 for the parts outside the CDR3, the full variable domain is KAGVTQTPRYLIKTRGQQVTLSCSPISGHRSVSWYQQTPGQGLQFLFEYFSETQRNKGNFPGRFSGRQFSNSRSEMNVSTLELGDSALYLCASSPGLAGGWETQYFGPGTRLLVL.